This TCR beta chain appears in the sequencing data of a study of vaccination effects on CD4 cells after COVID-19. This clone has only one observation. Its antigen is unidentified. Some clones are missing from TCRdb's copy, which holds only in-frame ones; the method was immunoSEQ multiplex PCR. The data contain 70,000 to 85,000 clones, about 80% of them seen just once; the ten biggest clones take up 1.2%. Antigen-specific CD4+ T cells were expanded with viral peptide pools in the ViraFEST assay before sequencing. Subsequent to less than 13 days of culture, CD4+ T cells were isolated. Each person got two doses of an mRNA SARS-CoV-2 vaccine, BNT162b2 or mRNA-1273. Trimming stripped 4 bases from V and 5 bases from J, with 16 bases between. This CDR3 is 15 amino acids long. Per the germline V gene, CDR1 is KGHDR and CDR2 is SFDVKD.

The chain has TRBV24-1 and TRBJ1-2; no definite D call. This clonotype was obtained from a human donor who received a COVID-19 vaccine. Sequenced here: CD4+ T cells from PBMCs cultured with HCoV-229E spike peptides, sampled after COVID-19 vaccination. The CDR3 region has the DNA TGTGCCACCAGTGACGCGGGTGGGCCCGGATATGGCTACACCTTC. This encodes CATSDAGGPGYGYTF.